What follows are 21 T cell receptor beta chains derived from one specimen sequenced in a study of CD8+ T cells in alopecia areata. Sample treatment: oral pan-JAK inhibitor, 5-10 mg twice daily. After isolation, RNA underwent reverse transcription to generate cDNA as the sequencing template. Assay: immunoSEQ multiplex PCR; the TCRdb copy retains only in-frame clones and omits some. The sample records more than 150,000 clones, roughly 62% being singletons. Sequences were derived from CD8+ T cells sorted from blood, sampled at week 24, from a patient treated with tofacitinib. The receptors stem from a human donor with alopecia areata.

The rearrangement uses TRBV9 and TRBJ2-6, with D possibly TRBD2 on 5 matching bases. The CDR3 is 17 amino acids. Germline V gene data show CDR1 as SGDLS and CDR2 as YYNGEE. V gave up 4 bases and J gave up 0 bases, with 14 bases separating them. CDR3 coding DNA: TGTGCCAGCAGCTTATATAGCGCCTCCTCTGGGGCCAACGTCCTGACTTTC. Its protein is CASSLYSASSGANVLTF. The whole variable domain, filled in from reference TRBV9 and TRBJ2-6, reads DSGVTQTPKHLITATGQRVTLRCSPRSGDLSVYWYQQSLDQGLQFLIQYYNGEERAKGNILERFSAQQFPDLHSELNLSSLELGDSALYFCASSLYSASSGANVLTFGAGSRLTVL.

The V gene is TRBV29-1, the J gene TRBJ1-1; unclear D gene. The CDR3 runs to 14 residues. Germline CDR1 is SQVTM and CDR2 is ANQGSEA. The ends were cut back, 6 bases at V and 1 base at J, with 15 bases in the middle. The CDR3 is CSVRESKENTEAFF. CDR3 in DNA: TGCAGCGTGAGGGAATCCAAAGAGAACACTGAAGCTTTCTTT.

As DNA, the CDR3 is TGTGCCAGCAGCTCGGACATGCGTCGTCATTCCTACGAGCAGTACTTC. Translating it yields CASSSDMRRHSYEQYF. The rearrangement links TRBV7-9 to TRBJ2-7; maybe TRBD1 (5 bases). The germline V and J ends were trimmed by 4 bases and 1 base, with 17 bases remaining between them. This CDR3 region has 16 residues. The V gene's germline CDR1 is SEHNR and CDR2 FQNEAQ (reference sequence).

This rearrangement joins TRBV27 to TRBJ1-2; tentatively, D is TRBD1 (5 bases). Germline assignment: CDR1 MNHEY and CDR2 SMNVEV (reference sequence). Trimming left V 8 bases short and J 4 bases short, with 14 bases between. This CDR3 contains 13 residues. This CDR3 reads CASRVGAGYGYTF. CDR3 nucleotides: TGTGCCAGCCGGGTTGGGGCGGGCTATGGCTACACCTTC.

The genes are TRBV9 and TRBJ2-2, with 11 bases aligning to TRBD2. The CDR3 loop spans 16 amino acids. The V gene's germline CDR1 is SGDLS and CDR2 YYNGEE. Losses at the gene ends were 4 bases for V and 4 bases for J; bases not matched to a gene: 6. CDR3 in amino acids: CASSPRLAGTTGELFF. The CDR3 region has the DNA TGTGCCAGCAGCCCCCGACTAGCGGGAACCACCGGGGAGCTGTTTTTT.

The rearrangement links TRBV6-5 to TRBJ1-2; D unresolved. This CDR3 spans 12 amino acids. Per germline, CDR1 MNHEY and CDR2 SVGAGI. Trimming removed 0 bases at V and 8 bases at J, with 7 bases between. The CDR3 DNA follows: TGTGCCAGCAGTTACTCGGGAAACGGCTACACCTTC. As protein: CASSYSGNGYTF.

The J gene is TRBJ1-1, the V gene TRBV29-1; 7 bases agree with TRBD1. Looked up from germline, CDR1 is SQVTM and CDR2 is ANQGSEA. After removal of 5 bases from V and 5 bases from J, the junction contained 11 bases not matched to a gene. The CDR3 extends over 14 amino acids. The CDR3 sequence is CSVYNTGVGTEAFF. CDR3 sequence (DNA): TGCAGCGTTTACAACACAGGGGTAGGGACTGAAGCTTTCTTT.

The chain combines TRBV7-8 with TRBJ2-5; D remains ambiguous. Trimming left V 5 bases short and J 3 bases short, with 7 bases between. Germline V CDR1 and CDR2: SGHVS, FQNEAQ. The CDR3 covers 12 residues. CDR3 bases: TGTGCCAGCAGCGACGTTGAAGAGACCCAGTACTTC. This gives the protein CASSDVEETQYF.

The chain combines TRBV5-1 with TRBJ1-1; D unclear. The germline V gene encodes CDR1 SGHRS and CDR2 YFSETQ. The CDR3 has 13 residues. V lost 7 bases, J lost 1 base, and 11 bases lay in between. This CDR3 is CASLVAPNTEAFF. The CDR3, as DNA: TGCGCCAGCTTGGTGGCCCCGAACACTGAAGCTTTCTTT.

The chain employs TRBV14 and TRBJ2-3, with unresolved D. This CDR3 is 14 amino acids long. The germline V gene has CDR1 SGHDN and CDR2 FVKESK. Trimming took off 5 bases at V and 2 bases at J, with 11 bases between the two ends. CDR3 amino acids: CASSSTRITDTQYF. In DNA, the CDR3 is TGTGCCAGCAGCTCGACACGGATCACAGATACGCAGTATTTT.

The CDR3 here is CASSQLQGLHGYTF. The CDR3 coding sequence is TGTGCCAGCAGTCAATTACAGGGGTTGCATGGCTACACCTTC. The V call is TRBV6-5, the J call TRBJ1-2, with TRBD1 identical over 7 bases. J gave up 6 bases and V 5 bases, and 9 bases lay outside the gene matches. CDR1 and CDR2 (germline): MNHEY, SVGAGI. CDR3 length equals 14 residues.

Points on this clone: The same CDR3 is also encoded by other DNA sequences in this sample. V is TRBV9 and J is TRBJ2-7, with D perhaps matching TRBD2 (5 bases). V dropped 0 bases and J dropped 5 bases, with 6 bases sitting between them. Germline V gene lookup returns CDR1 SGDLS and CDR2 YYNGEE. The CDR3 consists of 12 residues. As DNA, the CDR3 is TGTGCCAGCAGCGTAGACGGGGACGAGCAGTACTTC. Translation gives CASSVDGDEQYF.

The chain uses TRBV5-6 and TRBJ2-3; D is undetermined. The germline gives CDR1 SGHDT, CDR2 YYEEEE. V was pared by 4 bases and J by 1 base, with 10 bases between. This CDR3 region has 14 residues. This CDR3 reads CASSPELGTDTQYF. CDR3 DNA sequence: TGTGCCAGCAGCCCGGAATTGGGCACAGATACGCAGTATTTT. The full variable domain, completed using reference TRBV5-6 and TRBJ2-3, is DAGVTQSPTHLIKTRGQQVTLRCSPKSGHDTVSWYQQALGQGPQFIFQYYEEEERQRGNFPDRFSGHQFPNYSSELNVNALLLGDSALYLCASSPELGTDTQYFGPGTRLTVL.

The chain links TRBV7-9 to TRBJ1-2; TRBD1 is a possible D gene (5 bases). Trimming removed 2 bases from V and 5 bases from J, with 21 bases in between. From germline, CDR1 is SEHNR and CDR2 FQNEAQ (reference sequence). CDR3 size: 17 residues. The CDR3 coding sequence is TGTGCCAGCAGCTTACCTTCCGGGGACCCGGAGAGATATGGCTACACCTTC. Translation: CASSLPSGDPERYGYTF. The variable domain in full, completed from reference TRBV7-9 and TRBJ1-2, reads DTGVSQNPRHKITKRGQNVTFRCDPISEHNRLYWYRQTLGQGPEFLTYFQNEAQLEKSRLLSDRFSAERPKGSFSTLEIQRTEQGDSAMYLCASSLPSGDPERYGYTFGSGTRLTVV.

This chain connects TRBV4-1 to TRBJ2-1; possible D gene TRBD2, 7 bases. CDR3 length: 15 amino acids. Trimming took off 4 bases at V and 5 bases at J, with 15 bases between the two ends. Germline V gene sequence: CDR1 MGHRA, CDR2 YSYEKL. Here the CDR3 reads CASSRARGANNEQFF. The CDR3 coding sequence is TGCGCCAGCAGCCGGGCCCGGGGGGCAAACAATGAGCAGTTCTTC.

This clone was observed once. The chain is built from TRBV7-9 and TRBJ2-7; D is uncertain. Germline V gene lookup returns CDR1 SEHNR and CDR2 FQNEAQ (reference sequence). CDR3 size: 13 residues. V lost 5 bases and J 2 bases, leaving 10 bases between the germline ends. The DNA of the CDR3 is TGTGCCAGCAGCACCAGTCTCACCTACGAGCAGTACTTC. It yields the protein CASSTSLTYEQYF. Complete variable domain (other parts from reference TRBV7-9 and TRBJ2-7): DTGVSQNPRHKITKRGQNVTFRCDPISEHNRLYWYRQTLGQGPEFLTYFQNEAQLEKSRLLSDRFSAERPKGSFSTLEIQRTEQGDSAMYLCASSTSLTYEQYFGPGTRLTVT.

The chain joins TRBV30 to TRBJ1-2; 7 bases are a match to TRBD1. The germline CDR1 and CDR2 sequences are GTSNPN and SVGIG (reference sequence). The J segment lost 2 bases and the V segment lost 7 bases, leaving 1 base of the junction unmatched. The CDR3 consists of 11 residues. For the CDR3, the DNA is TGTGCCTCGGGACAGAACTATGGCTACACCTTC. Its translation: CASGQNYGYTF.

The V and J genes are TRBV6-5 and TRBJ2-7; TRBD2 might be the D (5 bases). Germline V CDR1 and CDR2: MNHEY, SVGAGI. CDR3 length: 13 residues. V lost 2 bases, J lost 2 bases, and 7 bases lay in between. In nucleotides, the CDR3 is TGTGCCAGCAGTTACCACGGGACCTACGAGCAGTACTTC. Translation gives CASSYHGTYEQYF.

On this clone itself: The sample holds other DNA sequences that translate to the same CDR3. This rearrangement joins TRBV5-6 to TRBJ2-7; no firm D call. The germline V gene encodes CDR1 SGHDT and CDR2 YYEEEE. The CDR3 spans 11 residues. Trimming stripped 4 bases from V and 0 bases from J, with 2 bases between. The DNA of the CDR3 is TGTGCCAGCAGCGACTCCTACGAGCAGTACTTC. Protein sequence: CASSDSYEQYF.

J is TRBJ1-2 and V is TRBV9; TRBD1 matches 10 bases. The CDR3 totals 15 residues. Per germline, CDR1 SGDLS and CDR2 YYNGEE. V shed 3 bases and J 7 bases; nucleotides not matched to a gene: 9. Written as DNA, the CDR3 is TGTGCCAGCAGCGCAGGGACAGGGGAACGAAGTGGCTACACCTTC. Protein sequence: CASSAGTGERSGYTF.

The V and J genes are TRBV27 and TRBJ1-6; D remains ambiguous. Germline V gives CDR1 MNHEY, CDR2 SMNVEV (reference sequence). The CDR3 covers 15 residues. Trimming stripped 3 bases from V and 11 bases from J, with 17 bases between. CDR3 region: CASSLVKAVIAPLHF. The CDR3 DNA reads as TGTGCCAGCAGTTTGGTGAAGGCTGTTATTGCACCCCTCCACTTT.